One and the same sample provided the 28 T cell receptor beta chains below, sequenced in a study of T cell changes during pregnancy in multiple sclerosis. Clones were read by immunoSEQ multiplex PCR, and TCRdb kept only the in-frame ones, dropping some. Seen here are tens of thousands of clones, 93% observed once, and the top ten hold 3% to 4%. The starting material was CD8+ T cells from peripheral blood mononuclear cells, obtained in the second trimester of pregnancy. Receptors were obtained from a female donor with multiple sclerosis, enrolled in a pregnancy study.

The V and J genes are TRBV7-2 and TRBJ2-7; 8 bases map to TRBD1. Looked up from germline, CDR1 is SGHTA and CDR2 is FQGNSA. The length of the CDR3 is 15 residues. J was trimmed by 5 bases and V by 6 bases; bases with no gene match: 12. CDR3 sequence reads: CASRVSRTGSHEQYF. CDR3 DNA sequence: TGTGCCAGCAGGGTATCTAGGACAGGGAGCCACGAGCAGTACTTC.

This clone was observed a single time. The chain is built from TRBV7-8 and TRBJ1-4; the match to TRBD1 covers 9 bases. Germline V lookup: CDR1 SGHVS, CDR2 FQNEAQ. J was trimmed by 8 bases and V by 5 bases; bases with no gene match: 12. The CDR3 is 16 amino acids. The chain's CDR3 is CASSPQVTGGWEKLFF. In DNA form, the CDR3 reads TGTGCCAGCAGCCCACAAGTAACAGGGGGCTGGGAAAAACTGTTTTTT. Drawing the rest from reference TRBV7-8 and TRBJ1-4, the complete variable domain is GAGVSQSPRYKVAKRGQDVALRCDPISGHVSLFWYQQALGQGPEFLTYFQNEAQLDKSGLPSDRFFAERPEGSVSTLKIQRTQQEDSAVYLCASSPQVTGGWEKLFFGSGTQLSVL.

The V and J genes are TRBV2 and TRBJ2-5; D remains ambiguous. The germline V and J ends were trimmed by 2 bases and 5 bases, with 9 bases remaining between them. The germline CDR1 and CDR2 sequences are SNHLY and FYNNEI. The CDR3 extends over 13 amino acids. CDR3 sequence (DNA): TGTGCCAGCAGTGAATTTGAACAGGAGACCCAGTACTTC. This sequence encodes CASSEFEQETQYF.

The rearrangement uses TRBV28 and TRBJ2-1, with D hard to call. The CDR3 covers 15 residues. The germline gives CDR1 MDHEN, CDR2 SYDVKM. With 5 bases removed from V and 5 bases from J, the gap between germline ends came to 16 bases. In DNA, the CDR3 is TGTGCCAGCAGTCCGCGGCTTCGACCCAACAATGAGCAGTTCTTC. Its protein product is CASSPRLRPNNEQFF.

This sequence joins TRBV29-1 and TRBJ2-7; 8 nucleotides agree with TRBD1. Germline V gene sequence: CDR1 SQVTM, CDR2 ANQGSEA. The J segment lost 1 base and the V segment lost 3 bases, leaving 8 bases of the junction unmatched. The CDR3 loop spans 15 amino acids. The CDR3 DNA reads TGCAGCGTTGAGAGAGGGGACAGGCTATCCTACGAGCAGTACTTC. The encoded protein is CSVERGDRLSYEQYF.

The CDR3 sequence is CASSRPGQLNTEAFF. CDR3 nucleotides: TGTGCCAGCAGCAGACCGGGACAACTGAACACTGAAGCTTTCTTT. V usage is TRBV21-1 and J usage is TRBJ1-1; no DNA check was done on the table's D call, TRBD1. TRBV21-1 represents a pseudogene. The length of the CDR3 is 15 residues.

The CDR3 DNA reads as TGTGCCAGCAGCCTGAGTAATACAGTTCTGGACTATGGCTACACCTTC. Its translation is CASSLSNTVLDYGYTF. The chain carries TRBV5-4 and TRBJ1-2; D is uncertain. The germline gives CDR1 SGHNT, CDR2 YYREEE (reference sequence). The CDR3 runs to 16 residues. Deletions cut 4 bases from V and 3 bases from J, with 19 bases between.

The chain recombines TRBV9 with TRBJ2-1; maybe TRBD1 (6 bases). Germline V gene data show CDR1 as SGDLS and CDR2 as YYNGEE. This CDR3 comprises 15 residues. The germline V and J ends were trimmed by 7 bases and 2 bases, with 16 bases remaining between them. Written as DNA, the CDR3 is TGTGCCAGCGGACTCAGGGGAGAGGCCTACAATGAGCAGTTCTTC. It encodes CASGLRGEAYNEQFF.

The CDR3 spells CASRTGNGILATNEKLFF. As DNA, the CDR3 is TGCGCCAGCAGGACAGGGAATGGCATTTTGGCAACTAATGAAAAACTGTTTTTT. V usage is TRBV23-1 and J usage is TRBJ1-4; 7 bases fit TRBD1. TRBV23-1 is an ORF, with its function uncertain. This CDR3 spans 18 amino acids. Trimming took 6 bases from V and 0 from J; bases not matched to a gene: 13.

The genes are TRBV10-1 and TRBJ2-1; D perhaps matches TRBD2 (5 bases). The germline V gene has CDR1 WNHNN and CDR2 SYGVQD (reference sequence). V lost 2 bases, J lost 7 bases, and 9 bases lay in between. CDR3 length equals 13 residues. DNA for the CDR3: TGCGCCAGCAGTGAGGGCTCGGGGAATGAGCAGTTCTTC. It encodes CASSEGSGNEQFF.

CDR3 bases: TGCGCCAGCAGCCAAAGAGGGGGTGCCGGGGAGCTGTTTTTT. This translates into CASSQRGGAGELFF. The gene calls are TRBV4-3 and TRBJ2-2, with D tentatively TRBD1 (6 bases). The CDR3 has 14 residues. V lost 2 bases and J lost 6, with 10 bases in between. CDR1 LGHNA and CDR2 YSLEER come from the germline V gene.

The chain uses TRBV7-9 and TRBJ2-5; the D gene is possibly TRBD1 (6 bases). The CDR3 is 15 amino acids. Germline assignment: CDR1 SEHNR and CDR2 FQNEAQ (reference sequence). The germline V and J ends were trimmed by 3 bases and 0 bases, with 11 bases remaining between them. The CDR3 region is CASSFQQGYQETQYF. The CDR3 bases are TGTGCCAGCAGCTTCCAACAGGGATACCAAGAGACCCAGTACTTC.

The sample holds one count of this clone. The J gene is TRBJ1-5, the V gene TRBV7-9; TRBD1 is a possible D gene (5 bases). The CDR3 sequence is 15 residues long. The V gene lost 0 bases and the J gene lost 3 bases, with 9 bases spanning the gap. Germline CDR1 is SEHNR and CDR2 is FQNEAQ (reference sequence). The CDR3 loop is CASSLADSHNQPQHF. CDR3 bases: TGTGCCAGCAGCTTAGCCGACAGCCACAATCAGCCCCAGCATTTT.

V gene TRBV4-1 combines with J gene TRBJ2-5; D is uncertain. Judging by the DNA end, TRBJ2-7 fits better; the J call may be wrong. CDR3 length: 13 amino acids. The V gene's germline CDR1 is MGHRA and CDR2 YSYEKL. The CDR3 DNA is TGCGCCAGCAGCCAAGATCACCCCTACGAGCAGTACTTC. Amino acid sequence: CASSQDHPYEQYF.

This rearrangement joins TRBV27 to TRBJ2-1; 11 bases match TRBD2. The CDR3 runs to 17 residues. From germline, CDR1 is MNHEY and CDR2 SMNVEV (reference sequence). V lost 5 bases, J lost 1 base, and 7 bases stayed unmatched. The CDR3 DNA sequence: TGTGCCAGCAGTCCGTCCATAGCGGGGGGGTCCTACAATGAGCAGTTCTTC. It specifies CASSPSIAGGSYNEQFF.

The chain recombines TRBV28 with TRBJ2-1; 13 bases are a match to TRBD2. CDR1 MDHEN and CDR2 SYDVKM come from the germline V gene. CDR3 length: 18 amino acids. The J segment lost 9 bases and the V segment lost 2 bases, leaving 13 bases of the junction unmatched. CDR3 nucleotides: TGTGCCAGCAGTTTACTCTCTTCCAGGACTAGCGGGAGAGGTGAGCAGTTCTTC. Translating it yields CASSLLSSRTSGRGEQFF.

J is TRBJ1-2 and V is TRBV6-1; TRBD1 agrees at 7 bases. The length of the CDR3 is 12 residues. With V trimmed by 11 bases and J by 5 bases, 8 bases remained unmatched. Germline values: CDR1 MNHNS, CDR2 SASEGT. DNA for the CDR3: TGTGCCGGAATCACAGGGGAATATGGCTACACCTTC. This codes for CAGITGEYGYTF.

This clone appeared a few times. The rearrangement uses TRBV4-2 and TRBJ1-5; D may be TRBD1 (6 bases). The CDR3 runs to 15 residues. Germline loops: CDR1 LGHNA, CDR2 YNFKEQ. Trimming took 3 bases from V and 1 from J, leaving 10 bases between them. The CDR3 bases are TGTGCCAGCAGCCAGGCCGGACAGAGCAATCAGCCCCAGCATTTT. Translation: CASSQAGQSNQPQHF.

The chain employs TRBV12-5 and TRBJ2-1, with TRBD2 identical over 7 bases. With V trimmed by 8 bases and J by 10 bases, 14 bases remained unmatched. CDR3 length equals 14 residues. The V gene's germline CDR1 is LGHNT and CDR2 FRNRAP. The CDR3 loop is CASMGGSPLKEQFF. Written as DNA, the CDR3 is TGTGCTAGTATGGGGGGGTCCCCCCTGAAAGAGCAGTTCTTC.

V is TRBV2 and J is TRBJ2-3; D possibly corresponds to TRBD2 (6 bases). Trimming cost V 8 bases and J 7 bases, with 10 bases left between them. The CDR3 spans 11 residues. Per germline, CDR1 SNHLY and CDR2 FYNNEI. DNA of the CDR3: TGTGCCAGCCTCGGGGACTATACGCAGTATTTT. Translated: CASLGDYTQYF.

V is TRBV5-1 and J is TRBJ2-3; D is possibly TRBD1 (6 bases). V lost 5 bases, J lost 4 bases, and 23 bases lay in between. The CDR3 length is 17 residues. Per germline, CDR1 SGHRS and CDR2 YFSETQ. The CDR3 protein is CASSDRTASPRADTQYF. For the CDR3, the DNA is TGCGCCAGCAGTGATCGGACAGCAAGCCCTCGGGCAGATACGCAGTATTTT. The whole variable domain, filled in from reference TRBV5-1 and TRBJ2-3, reads KAGVTQTPRYLIKTRGQQVTLSCSPISGHRSVSWYQQTPGQGLQFLFEYFSETQRNKGNFPGRFSGRQFSNSRSEMNVSTLELGDSALYLCASSDRTASPRADTQYFGPGTRLTVL.

The rearrangement uses TRBV9 and TRBJ1-5; TRBD1 aligns across 8 bases. Germline V lookup: CDR1 SGDLS, CDR2 YYNGEE. V trimming: 7 bases; J trimming: 3 bases; junction bases outside the gene matches: 9. The CDR3 is made up of 15 amino acids. The CDR3, as DNA: TGTGCCAGCGACAGGGGACCCATCAACAATCAGCCCCAGCATTTT. Residues: CASDRGPINNQPQHF.

This clone is a singleton in its sample. The chain couples TRBV29-1 to TRBJ2-7; TRBD2 aligns across 10 bases. After removal of 0 bases from V and 6 bases from J, the junction contained 5 bases not matched to a gene. This CDR3 has 14 amino acids. Germline V CDR1 and CDR2: SQVTM, ANQGSEA. CDR3 sequence reads: CSVEDPLAGVEQYF. The CDR3 DNA follows: TGCAGCGTTGAAGATCCGCTAGCGGGAGTCGAGCAGTACTTC.

J is TRBJ1-2 and V is TRBV15; tentatively, D is TRBD1 (6 bases). CDR3 length: 13 residues. The V gene lost 4 bases and the J gene lost 4 bases, with 10 bases spanning the gap. Germline V gives CDR1 LNHNV, CDR2 YYDKDF (reference sequence). CDR3 sequence reads: CATSTRQVYGYTF. The CDR3 DNA sequence: TGTGCCACCAGCACAAGACAGGTCTATGGCTACACCTTC.

This chain joins TRBV27 and TRBJ1-1; 10 bases are a match to TRBD1. Germline CDR1 is MNHEY and CDR2 is SMNVEV (reference sequence). The CDR3 consists of 15 residues. V gave up 5 bases and J gave up 3 bases; unmatched junction bases: 6. CDR3 nucleotides: TGTGCCAGCAGTACCCGGACAGGGGGAGACACTGAAGCTTTCTTT. This sequence encodes CASSTRTGGDTEAFF.

The sample holds a few counts of this clone. This chain joins TRBV28 and TRBJ2-5; no reliable D call. The V end was cut by 5 bases, the J end by 1 base, with 11 bases between. Germline V gene lookup returns CDR1 MDHEN and CDR2 SYDVKM. The CDR3 extends over 14 amino acids. This chain's CDR3 is CASSPLLGQETQYF. The CDR3 DNA is TGTGCCAGCAGTCCCCTACTTGGCCAAGAGACCCAGTACTTC.

The V gene is TRBV7-9, the J gene TRBJ2-2; no definite D call. The CDR3 extends over 17 amino acids. The germline V gene has CDR1 SEHNR and CDR2 FQNEAQ (reference sequence). V shed 3 bases and J shed 2 bases, with 16 bases lying between them. The CDR3 region has the DNA TGTGCCAGCAGCTTTCAAGCCCTCAAGCCAAACACCGGGGAGCTGTTTTTT. It yields the protein CASSFQALKPNTGELFF. Full variable domain (remainder filled in from reference TRBV7-9 and TRBJ2-2): DTGVSQNPRHKITKRGQNVTFRCDPISEHNRLYWYRQTLGQGPEFLTYFQNEAQLEKSRLLSDRFSAERPKGSFSTLEIQRTEQGDSAMYLCASSFQALKPNTGELFFGEGSRLTVL.

This clone was observed once. The chain couples TRBV9 to TRBJ1-5, with no clear D. Germline lookup yields CDR1 SGDLS and CDR2 YYNGEE. The V end lost 0 bases, the J end lost 2 bases, and 12 bases lay between the germline ends. The CDR3 consists of 16 residues. The CDR3 region is CASSVDNGQGNQPQHF. The CDR3 nucleotides are TGTGCCAGCAGCGTAGACAATGGTCAGGGCAATCAGCCCCAGCATTTT.